Sequencing of this TCR beta chain was carried out in a study of cytomegalovirus exposure and HLA in healthy donors. General study findings and limits: The study found most TCR sequences rare, yet found some public TCRs in many donors.

TCRdb's table, derived via immunoSEQ multiplex PCR, lists solely in-frame clones and lacks some. This repertoire shows some 76,000 clones, 94% found once; its top ten account for approximately 2.1%. The CDR3 length is 16 residues. CDR1 SGHVS and CDR2 FQNEAQ come from the germline V gene. V was pared by 3 bases and J by 4 bases, with 7 bases of the junction left unmatched. Regarding this clone: No antigen is known for it.

Among the 110 or so subjects of the validation cohort, separate from the approximately 700-subject first cohort, were the donors. The chain recombines TRBV7-8 with TRBJ2-2, with 8 bases identical to TRBD1. This clonotype originated in a woman between 18 and 29 years old in good health and CMV-seronegative. Sequenced: PBMCs. The CDR3 sequence is CASSFGGQGSTGELFF. The CDR3 DNA reads TGTGCCAGCAGCTTCGGTGGACAGGGTAGCACCGGGGAGCTGTTTTTT.